This T cell receptor (beta chain) appears in the sequencing data of a study of T-cell reconstitution after alpha-beta-depleted transplantation in children. The authors prepared the TCRbeta library with unique molecular identifiers. TCRdb ran MiXCR on the PCR reads and lists one entry per CDR3 protein. The table shows 900,000 or so distinct CDR3 sequences, with 16% occurring only once. Trimming removed 5 bases from V and 1 base from J, with 27 bases in between. This CDR3 spans 19 amino acids. Germline lookup yields CDR1 SQVTM and CDR2 ANQGSEA. The clonotype originates from a male patient aged 5 to 17 who had a stem cell transplant for acute lymphoblastic leukemia, so the T cells may come from the graft donor. The V and J genes are TRBV29-1 and TRBJ2-4; possibly TRBD1 for D (5 bases). The sequenced sample was PBMCs, mostly from graft donor cells, obtained 360 days after TCRalphabeta/CD19-depleted stem cell transplant. CDR3 amino acids: CSVRVTGSTLGMAKNIQYF. CDR3 coding DNA: TGCAGCGTTCGGGTAACAGGCTCCACACTTGGTATGGCCAAAAACATTCAGTACTTC. Supplemented by reference TRBV29-1 and TRBJ2-4, the full variable domain reads SAVISQKPSRDICQRGTSLTIQCQVDSQVTMMFWYRQQPGQSLTLIATANQGSEATYESGFVIDKFPISRPNLTFSTLTVSNMSPEDSSIYLCSVRVTGSTLGMAKNIQYFGAGTRLSVL.